This T cell receptor (beta chain) is from a study of blood T cell repertoires in COVID-19. Whole-study context: Italy, Spain and the United States were the sources of the convalescent and acute COVID-19 samples.

In the original workflow: Quantification of nucleated cells was approximated via reference gene primer amplification. The assay was immunoSEQ multiplex PCR, and TCRdb's table has in-frame clones only and misses some. V, J and clone size derive from that table, while D and trimming were established from the DNA sequence. The data contain 200,000 to 250,000 clones, more than 75% of them singletons. With 0 bases removed from V and 3 bases from J, the gap between germline ends came to 9 bases. The CDR3 has 15 amino acids. CDR1 and CDR2 (germline): LGHNA, YSLEER. The specimen sequenced was peripheral blood. The clonotype originates from a woman aged 70-85 years with active or convalescent COVID-19. This rearrangement joins TRBV4-3 to TRBJ1-5; D may be TRBD1 (5 bases). The CDR3 bases are TGCGCCAGCAGCCAAGATTGGGGCGACAATCAGCCCCAGCATTTT. As protein: CASSQDWGDNQPQHF.